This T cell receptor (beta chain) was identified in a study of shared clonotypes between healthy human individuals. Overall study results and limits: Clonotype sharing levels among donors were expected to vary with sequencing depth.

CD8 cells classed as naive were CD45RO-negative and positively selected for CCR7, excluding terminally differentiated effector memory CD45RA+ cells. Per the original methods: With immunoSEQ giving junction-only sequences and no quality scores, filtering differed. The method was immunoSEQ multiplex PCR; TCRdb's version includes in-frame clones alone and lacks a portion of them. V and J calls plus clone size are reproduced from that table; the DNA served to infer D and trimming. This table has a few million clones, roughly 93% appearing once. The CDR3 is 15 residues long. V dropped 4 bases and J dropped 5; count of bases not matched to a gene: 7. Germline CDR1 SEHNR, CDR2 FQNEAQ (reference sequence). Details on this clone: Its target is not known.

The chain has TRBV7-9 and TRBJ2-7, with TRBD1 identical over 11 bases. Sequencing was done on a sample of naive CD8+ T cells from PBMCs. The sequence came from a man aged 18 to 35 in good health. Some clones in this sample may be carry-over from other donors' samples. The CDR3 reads CASSSRTGGVDEQYF. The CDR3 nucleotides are TGTGCCAGCAGCTCCCGGACAGGGGGCGTAGACGAGCAGTACTTC.